These T cell receptor beta chains were read from a single sample in a study of graft-versus-host responses after intestinal transplantation. The data were produced by immunoSEQ multiplex PCR, yet TCRdb's version contains in-frame clones alone and is incomplete. This table holds some 19,000 clones, around 41% found once. The sample in question was alloreactive CD8+ T cells from a mixed lymphocyte reaction culture, obtained before intestinal transplant. The source is a human patient who received an intestinal transplant. Both conserved end residues are part of each CDR3. The order of the fields is clone size, J gene, V gene, D gene, CDR3 DNA, CDR3 protein. D genes are given only for firm matches. Clone size is given for some rows only: seen once, a few or many times, or a class if the clone is expanded.

size: few
J: TRBJ2-7
V: TRBV19
D: NA
DNA: TGTGCCAGTAGTCTCGACACCTACGAGCAGTACTTC
CDR3: CASSLDTYEQYF

size: NA
J: TRBJ2-7
V: TRBV2
D: NA
DNA: TGTGCCAGCTCGAACAGGGACAACTCCTACGAGCAGTACTTC
CDR3: CASSNRDNSYEQYF

size: NA
J: TRBJ2-7
V: TRBV7-2
D: NA
DNA: TGTGCCAGCAGCTTGGTGGGTGGGAGCGACTACGAGCAGTACTTC
CDR3: CASSLVGGSDYEQYF

size: NA
J: TRBJ1-3
V: TRBV27
D: NA
DNA: TGTGCCAGCAGTGGCGGAAACACCATATATTTT
CDR3: CASSGGNTIYF

size: NA
J: TRBJ1-2
V: TRBV14
D: NA
DNA: TGTGCCAGCAGCCAAGCCAGGGACCCTCGGGTTGATAAACATGGCTACACCTTC
CDR3: CASSQARDPRVDKHGYTF

size: once
J: TRBJ2-1
V: TRBV6-5
D: NA
DNA: TGTGCCAGCAGTTACTCTGGAGGGGAGCAGTTCTTC
CDR3: CASSYSGGEQFF

size: NA
J: TRBJ1-5
V: TRBV5-6
D: NA
DNA: TGTGCCAGCAGCTTGGCCAACGGTCAGCCCCAGCATTTT
CDR3: CASSLANGQPQHF

size: NA
J: TRBJ2-7
V: TRBV6-6
D: NA
DNA: TGTGCCAGCAGTTACTCGTCAAAGTTGTACGAGCAGTACTTC
CDR3: CASSYSSKLYEQYF

size: few
J: TRBJ2-5
V: TRBV28
D: NA
DNA: TGTGCCAGCAGTTTTTCCGGCGCTCCCAGGTTTGGGACCCAGTACTTC
CDR3: CASSFSGAPRFGTQYF

size: NA
J: TRBJ2-7
V: TRBV2
D: NA
DNA: TGTGCCAGCAGCACGGGAGTTGGCGAGCAGTACTTC
CDR3: CASSTGVGEQYF

size: NA
J: TRBJ2-1
V: TRBV11-3
D: TRBD2
DNA: TGTGCCAGCAGCCCAAGCCCGGGACTAAACAATGAGCAGTTCTTC
CDR3: CASSPSPGLNNEQFF

size: few
J: TRBJ2-1
V: TRBV19
D: TRBD1
DNA: TGTGCCAGTAGTACCAAGACAGGGGGCCTGATGAAGCAGTTCTTC
CDR3: CASSTKTGGLMKQFF

size: NA
J: TRBJ2-7
V: TRBV7-9
D: NA
DNA: TGTGCCAGCAGCTTGGAAGCATACGAGCAGTACTTC
CDR3: CASSLEAYEQYF

size: medium-sized
J: TRBJ1-3
V: TRBV6-5
D: NA
DNA: TGTGCCAGCAGCCCTGGACCGATCTCTGGAAACACCATATATTTT
CDR3: CASSPGPISGNTIYF

size: few
J: TRBJ2-1
V: TRBV7-7
D: NA
DNA: TGTGCTAGCAGCTTGGACAGTTACAATGAGCAGTTCTTC
CDR3: CASSLDSYNEQFF

size: NA
J: TRBJ2-1
V: TRBV11-3
D: NA
DNA: TGTGCCAGCAGCTTAGGGGCTGGATCCTACAATGAGCAGTTCTTC
CDR3: CASSLGAGSYNEQFF

size: few
J: TRBJ2-3
V: TRBV7-2
D: NA
DNA: TGTGCCAGCAGCCCCGGACAGATAGGACCAGATACGCAGTATTTT
CDR3: CASSPGQIGPDTQYF

size: few
J: TRBJ2-3
V: TRBV18
D: NA
DNA: TGTGCCAGCTCACCCCGCGAGATAAGGGGGGCAGATACGCAGTATTTT
CDR3: CASSPREIRGADTQYF

size: NA
J: TRBJ1-2
V: TRBV6-1
D: NA
DNA: TGTGCCAGCAGTGCACAGGGCTATGGCTACACCTTC
CDR3: CASSAQGYGYTF

size: NA
J: TRBJ2-7
V: TRBV6-5
D: NA
DNA: TGTGCCAGCAGCCCTCAGGGGCAGGTTTCCTACGAGCAGTACTTC
CDR3: CASSPQGQVSYEQYF

size: few
J: TRBJ2-3
V: TRBV29-1
D: TRBD1
DNA: TGCAGCGTCCGGACAGGCAGCACAGATACGCAGTATTTT
CDR3: CSVRTGSTDTQYF

size: NA
J: TRBJ1-1
V: TRBV18
D: NA
DNA: TGTGCCAGCTCACCACTCCCATCGAACACTGAAGCTTTCTTT
CDR3: CASSPLPSNTEAFF

size: medium-sized
J: TRBJ2-3
V: TRBV14
D: TRBD2
DNA: TGTGCCAGCAGCCAACTAGCGGGAGTAACAGATACGCAGTATTTT
CDR3: CASSQLAGVTDTQYF

size: NA
J: TRBJ1-1
V: TRBV6-5
D: NA
DNA: TGTGCCAGCTCCTTGTCTCAGGTCACTGAAGCTTTCTTT
CDR3: CASSLSQVTEAFF

size: NA
J: TRBJ2-5
V: TRBV6-6
D: NA
DNA: TGTGCCAGCAGTGAATGGAAGACCCAGTACTTC
CDR3: CASSEWKTQYF

size: medium-sized
J: TRBJ1-4
V: TRBV27
D: NA
DNA: TGTGCCAGCAGACCGGGACAAGTTAATGAAAAACTGTTTTTT
CDR3: CASRPGQVNEKLFF

size: NA
J: TRBJ2-5
V: TRBV7-3
D: TRBD2
DNA: TGTGCCAGCAGCTTAACCGCGGCTAGCGGTTGGGAGACCCAGTACTTC
CDR3: CASSLTAASGWETQYF

size: NA
J: TRBJ2-6
V: TRBV5-1
D: NA
DNA: TGCGCCAGCAGCGACCCGGGCTCTGGGGCCAACGTCCTGACTTTC
CDR3: CASSDPGSGANVLTF

size: NA
J: TRBJ2-3
V: TRBV5-1
D: NA
DNA: TGCGCCAGCAGCCTTACTTACCTCCTAGATACGCAGTATTTT
CDR3: CASSLTYLLDTQYF

size: medium-sized
J: TRBJ2-7
V: TRBV10-2
D: NA
DNA: TGCGCCAGCAGCCCCGTCTACGAGCAGTACTTC
CDR3: CASSPVYEQYF

size: NA
J: TRBJ1-3
V: TRBV18
D: NA
DNA: TGTGCCAGCTCACCACAGGGAGTCATATCCTCTGGAAACACCATATATTTT
CDR3: CASSPQGVISSGNTIYF

size: NA
J: TRBJ1-2
V: TRBV5-5
D: NA
DNA: TGTGCCAGCAGCTGGGGGGAGAGACTCAACTATGGCTACACCTTC
CDR3: CASSWGERLNYGYTF

size: NA
J: TRBJ2-7
V: TRBV27
D: NA
DNA: TGTGCCAGCAGTTCCCCCGGGACACCCCCCTACGAGCAGTACTTC
CDR3: CASSSPGTPPYEQYF

size: medium-sized
J: TRBJ1-5
V: TRBV10-3
D: TRBD1
DNA: TGTGCCATCAGTGAGGCAGGGGGCGGGAATCAGCCCCAGCATTTT
CDR3: CAISEAGGGNQPQHF

size: NA
J: TRBJ2-1
V: TRBV6-5
D: NA
DNA: TGTGCCAGTAGACGGGAGCGGGAGCAGTTCTTC
CDR3: CASRREREQFF

size: NA
J: TRBJ2-7
V: TRBV11-3
D: TRBD1
DNA: TGTGCCAGCAGCTTAAACAGACAGGGTCAAGACGAGCAGTACTTC
CDR3: CASSLNRQGQDEQYF

size: medium-sized
J: TRBJ2-7
V: TRBV19
D: TRBD2
DNA: TGTGCCAGTAGTATGGGGACTACCCACTACGAGCAGTACTTC
CDR3: CASSMGTTHYEQYF

size: NA
J: TRBJ2-7
V: TRBV5-6
D: TRBD2
DNA: TGTGCCAGCAGCTTCGGGACTACACACTACGAGCAGTACTTC
CDR3: CASSFGTTHYEQYF

size: NA
J: TRBJ2-7
V: TRBV11-2
D: NA
DNA: TGTGCCAGCAGCTTAGGCCATGGGAGTTTTTACGAGCAGTACTTC
CDR3: CASSLGHGSFYEQYF

size: few
J: TRBJ2-7
V: TRBV6-5
D: NA
DNA: TGTGCCAGCAGTTACGTGACAGGTATTTCCTACGAGCAGTACTTC
CDR3: CASSYVTGISYEQYF

size: NA
J: TRBJ2-7
V: TRBV5-1
D: TRBD1
DNA: TGCGCCAGCAGCTTCACAGGGGAGAGCGAGCAGTACTTC
CDR3: CASSFTGESEQYF

size: NA
J: TRBJ2-2
V: TRBV5-1
D: TRBD2
DNA: TGCGCCAGCAGCTCGGGGGGTACGAACACCGGGGAGCTGTTTTTT
CDR3: CASSSGGTNTGELFF

size: NA
J: TRBJ2-3
V: TRBV9
D: TRBD2
DNA: TGTGCCAGCAGCGAGCGGGGCAGCACAGATACGCAGTATTTT
CDR3: CASSERGSTDTQYF

size: few
J: TRBJ1-1
V: TRBV5-1
D: NA
DNA: TGCGCCAGCAGCTTTTCCCCAAACACTGAAGCTTTCTTT
CDR3: CASSFSPNTEAFF

size: medium-sized
J: TRBJ2-7
V: TRBV6-6
D: TRBD2
DNA: TGTGCCAGCAGGTGGGGGGGCGAGCAGTACTTC
CDR3: CASRWGGEQYF

size: few
J: TRBJ2-1
V: TRBV27
D: TRBD2
DNA: TGTGCCAGCAGTTTAGGACTAGCGGGAGAAACTGAGCAGTTCTTC
CDR3: CASSLGLAGETEQFF